This is a list of T cell receptor beta chains from one sample in a study of human versus mouse CDR3 diversity and MHC coevolution. Profiled with immunoSEQ multiplex PCR; TCRdb holds only in-frame clones, not every one. The data hold tens of thousands of clones, with roughly 94% observed a single time. The sample taken for sequencing was naive CD4+ T cells from blood. The receptors were gathered from a person aged 55 to 70 in good health. Both conserved end residues are part of each CDR3. The D gene is left open where the match is weak. A clone size is listed for some rows: how often the clone was seen (once, few, many), or a class if it is expanded.

j_call: TRBJ2-1; clone_size: -; d_call: TRBD2; cdr3_length: 12; v_call: TRBV29-1; cdr3_aa: CTYSGGYNEQFF; cdr3_nt: TGCACCTATTCGGGGGGATACAATGAGCAGTTCTTC
j_call: TRBJ1-3; clone_size: once; d_call: TRBD1; cdr3_length: 14; v_call: TRBV6-1; cdr3_aa: CASSVQGQRNTIYF; cdr3_nt: TGTGCCAGCAGTGTACAGGGACAGAGAAACACCATATATTTT
j_call: TRBJ2-5; clone_size: -; d_call: -; cdr3_length: 13; v_call: TRBV6-6; cdr3_aa: CASSYANRETQYF; cdr3_nt: TGTGCCAGCAGTTACGCGAACAGAGAGACCCAGTACTTC
j_call: TRBJ1-1; clone_size: -; d_call: -; cdr3_length: 13; v_call: TRBV30; cdr3_aa: CAWTSPRQAEAFF; cdr3_nt: TGTGCCTGGACTTCACCACGACAGGCTGAAGCTTTCTTT
j_call: TRBJ2-1; clone_size: -; d_call: TRBD2; cdr3_length: 16; v_call: TRBV7-9; cdr3_aa: CASSPGTRATYNEQFF; cdr3_nt: TGTGCCAGCAGCCCCGGGACTAGAGCTACCTACAATGAGCAGTTCTTC
j_call: TRBJ2-1; clone_size: -; d_call: -; cdr3_length: 13; v_call: TRBV27; cdr3_aa: CASKLDSYNEQFF; cdr3_nt: TGTGCCAGTAAACTCGACAGTTACAATGAGCAGTTCTTC
j_call: TRBJ1-2; clone_size: -; d_call: -; cdr3_length: 14; v_call: TRBV27; cdr3_aa: CASSLVPGVGGYTF; cdr3_nt: TGTGCCAGCAGTTTGGTCCCAGGGGTTGGGGGCTACACCTTC
j_call: TRBJ2-5; clone_size: -; d_call: -; cdr3_length: 15; v_call: TRBV7-3; cdr3_aa: CASSFMGAGYETQYF; cdr3_nt: TGTGCCAGCAGCTTCATGGGAGCGGGCTATGAGACCCAGTACTTC
j_call: TRBJ2-2; clone_size: once; d_call: TRBD2; cdr3_length: 17; v_call: TRBV5-6; cdr3_aa: CASSLDGLAQNTGELFF; cdr3_nt: TGTGCCAGCAGCTTGGATGGACTAGCACAAAACACCGGGGAGCTGTTTTTT
j_call: TRBJ1-1; clone_size: -; d_call: TRBD1; cdr3_length: 16; v_call: TRBV19; cdr3_aa: CASSRLTGAPGSEAFF; cdr3_nt: TGTGCCAGTAGTAGACTCACAGGGGCCCCGGGGAGTGAAGCTTTCTTT
j_call: TRBJ1-5; clone_size: -; d_call: -; cdr3_length: 13; v_call: TRBV4-1; cdr3_aa: CASSQTDNQPQHF; cdr3_nt: TGCGCCAGCAGCCAAACAGATAATCAGCCCCAGCATTTT
j_call: TRBJ2-5; clone_size: -; d_call: TRBD1; cdr3_length: 15; v_call: TRBV28; cdr3_aa: CASSFGDRGQETQYF; cdr3_nt: TGTGCCAGCAGTTTTGGGGACAGGGGCCAAGAGACCCAGTACTTC
j_call: TRBJ2-2; clone_size: -; d_call: TRBD2; cdr3_length: 18; v_call: TRBV7-2; cdr3_aa: CASSPRSLRTSGRGRLFF; cdr3_nt: TGTGCCAGCAGCCCTAGGTCCCTAAGGACTAGCGGGAGAGGGCGGCTGTTTTTT
j_call: TRBJ2-7; clone_size: -; d_call: TRBD2; cdr3_length: 15; v_call: TRBV27; cdr3_aa: CASRETGRPPYEQYF; cdr3_nt: TGTGCCAGCAGGGAAACCGGGAGGCCCCCCTACGAGCAGTACTTC
j_call: TRBJ1-3; clone_size: -; d_call: -; cdr3_length: 14; v_call: TRBV7-9; cdr3_aa: CASSPGNSGNTIYF; cdr3_nt: TGTGCCAGCAGCCCCGGGAACTCTGGAAACACCATATATTTT
j_call: TRBJ2-1; clone_size: -; d_call: TRBD2; cdr3_length: 14; v_call: TRBV7-9; cdr3_aa: CASSLLAGGNEQFF; cdr3_nt: TGTGCCAGCAGCTTACTAGCGGGAGGCAATGAGCAGTTCTTC
j_call: TRBJ2-7; clone_size: -; d_call: TRBD2; cdr3_length: 15; v_call: TRBV7-9; cdr3_aa: CASSLLAGGPDEQYF; cdr3_nt: TGTGCCAGCAGCCTGCTAGCGGGAGGGCCCGACGAGCAGTACTTC
j_call: TRBJ2-5; clone_size: -; d_call: TRBD2; cdr3_length: 15; v_call: TRBV7-3; cdr3_aa: CASSLGTGGLETQYF; cdr3_nt: TGTGCCAGCAGCTTAGGGACCGGGGGGTTAGAGACCCAGTACTTC
j_call: TRBJ1-2; clone_size: -; d_call: TRBD1; cdr3_length: 16; v_call: TRBV19; cdr3_aa: CASSIFAGQGVYGYTF; cdr3_nt: TGTGCCAGTAGTATCTTTGCGGGACAGGGGGTCTATGGCTACACCTTC
j_call: TRBJ2-5; clone_size: -; d_call: TRBD1; cdr3_length: 12; v_call: TRBV29-1; cdr3_aa: CSVRQGGETQYF; cdr3_nt: TGCAGCGTACGACAGGGGGGAGAGACCCAGTACTTC
j_call: TRBJ1-1; clone_size: -; d_call: -; cdr3_length: 13; v_call: TRBV2; cdr3_aa: CASSGGTRREAFF; cdr3_nt: TGTGCCAGCAGTGGGGGGACACGTCGTGAAGCTTTCTTT
j_call: TRBJ1-1; clone_size: once; d_call: -; cdr3_length: 15; v_call: TRBV19; cdr3_aa: CASSYWGSMNTEAFF; cdr3_nt: TGTGCCAGTAGTTATTGGGGCAGCATGAACACTGAAGCTTTCTTT
j_call: TRBJ2-4; clone_size: -; d_call: TRBD1; cdr3_length: 15; v_call: TRBV2; cdr3_aa: CASTLDRVAKNIQYF; cdr3_nt: TGTGCCAGCACTCTGGACAGGGTCGCCAAAAACATTCAGTACTTC
j_call: TRBJ2-7; clone_size: -; d_call: -; cdr3_length: 17; v_call: TRBV7-8; cdr3_aa: CASSLALGGPSSYEQYF; cdr3_nt: TGTGCCAGCAGCTTAGCGCTAGGCGGCCCTAGCTCCTACGAGCAGTACTTC
j_call: TRBJ2-1; clone_size: -; d_call: TRBD2; cdr3_length: 15; v_call: TRBV9; cdr3_aa: CASSGLARSYNEQFF; cdr3_nt: TGTGCCAGCAGCGGACTAGCCCGCTCCTACAATGAGCAGTTCTTC
j_call: TRBJ2-1; clone_size: -; d_call: TRBD2; cdr3_length: 16; v_call: TRBV28; cdr3_aa: CASSLSGGRAFNEQFF; cdr3_nt: TGTGCCAGCAGTTTATCTGGCGGGAGGGCCTTCAATGAGCAGTTCTTC
j_call: TRBJ1-1; clone_size: -; d_call: -; cdr3_length: 15; v_call: TRBV6-5; cdr3_aa: CASSYSPRMNTEAFF; cdr3_nt: TGTGCCAGCAGTTACTCCCCGAGGATGAACACTGAAGCTTTCTTT
j_call: TRBJ2-5; clone_size: -; d_call: TRBD2; cdr3_length: 14; v_call: TRBV5-1; cdr3_aa: CASRGLSGKETQYF; cdr3_nt: TGCGCCAGCAGAGGTCTTAGCGGGAAAGAGACCCAGTACTTC
j_call: TRBJ1-2; clone_size: -; d_call: TRBD1; cdr3_length: 15; v_call: TRBV11-3; cdr3_aa: CASSPRTGGYYGYTF; cdr3_nt: TGTGCCAGCAGCCCAAGGACAGGGGGCTACTATGGCTACACCTTC
j_call: TRBJ1-3; clone_size: -; d_call: TRBD1; cdr3_length: 16; v_call: TRBV7-8; cdr3_aa: CASSLSTGNGGNTIYF; cdr3_nt: TGTGCCAGCAGCTTATCGACAGGGAACGGTGGAAACACCATATATTTT
j_call: TRBJ2-7; clone_size: -; d_call: -; cdr3_length: 14; v_call: TRBV25-1; cdr3_aa: CASSGAGSSYEQYF; cdr3_nt: TGTGCCAGCAGTGGGGCGGGGAGCTCCTACGAGCAGTACTTC
j_call: TRBJ2-2; clone_size: -; d_call: TRBD2; cdr3_length: 16; v_call: TRBV5-1; cdr3_aa: CASSHRLAGDTGELFF; cdr3_nt: TGCGCCAGCAGCCACAGACTAGCGGGAGACACCGGGGAGCTGTTTTTT
j_call: TRBJ1-3; clone_size: -; d_call: -; cdr3_length: 12; v_call: TRBV28; cdr3_aa: CASSTPRDTIYF; cdr3_nt: TGTGCCAGCAGTACCCCTCGGGACACCATATATTTT
j_call: TRBJ2-1; clone_size: -; d_call: -; cdr3_length: 14; v_call: TRBV5-4; cdr3_aa: CASTTGTLYNEQFF; cdr3_nt: TGTGCCAGCACCACGGGGACTTTGTACAATGAGCAGTTCTTC
j_call: TRBJ1-2; clone_size: once; d_call: TRBD1; cdr3_length: 13; v_call: TRBV30; cdr3_aa: CAWSTTGGYGYTF; cdr3_nt: TGTGCCTGGAGTACTACAGGGGGGTATGGCTACACCTTC
j_call: TRBJ1-4; clone_size: -; d_call: -; cdr3_length: 14; v_call: TRBV19; cdr3_aa: CASSIRGDGEKLFF; cdr3_nt: TGTGCCAGTAGTATTCGGGGTGATGGTGAAAAACTGTTTTTT